This TCR beta chain was obtained from a study of a mutant IDH1 vaccine in newly diagnosed glioma. The overall study: Visits V12 and V13 fell at weeks 35 and 47, respectively.

The CDR3 is made up of 13 amino acids. V was cut by 2 bases and J by 6 bases, with 7 bases left in between. The germline V gene has CDR1 LNHDA and CDR2 SQIVND (reference sequence). Profiling relied on immunoSEQ multiplex PCR, and the TCRdb table lists in-frame clones only, not all of them. The data contain tens of thousands of clones, around 87% of them singletons. As for this clone: Its target is not known.

The sample's time point: week 35, safety follow-up. Doses consisted of 300 ug of mutant IDH1 20-mer peptide each, paired with topical imiquimod. Sequenced here: PBMCs, sampled from a glioma patient whose treatment included an IDH1 peptide vaccine. The chain couples TRBV19 to TRBJ2-2; D is unresolved. The TCR originated in a man aged 40-49 years with glioma. The CDR3 DNA sequence: TGTGCCAGTAGTATACGTTTTCCCGGGGAGCTGTTTTTT. It codes for CASSIRFPGELFF.